These 24 T cell receptor beta chains came from one sample sequenced in a study of technical replicates of blood from a few donors. Generated by immunoSEQ multiplex PCR, the TCRdb table keeps only in-frame clones and is missing some. The sample holds tens of thousands of clones, 85% to 95% seen once. Material: T cells isolated from PBMCs. These receptors were obtained from a human donor in good health.

This chain links TRBV11-2 with TRBJ1-2, with 7 bases fitting TRBD1. This CDR3 has 12 amino acids. Per germline, CDR1 SGHAT and CDR2 FQNNGV. V trimming: 5 bases; J trimming: 5 bases; junction bases outside the gene matches: 2. The CDR3 loop reads CASSRQGYGYTF. CDR3 nucleotide sequence: TGTGCCAGCAGCCGACAGGGTTATGGCTACACCTTC.

The gene calls are TRBV28 and TRBJ1-2, with 7 bases identical to TRBD1. The junction had 11 bases not matched to a gene; V was cut back by 7 bases and J by 6 bases. The CDR3 covers 14 residues. Germline CDR1 and CDR2: MDHEN and SYDVKM. The CDR3 region is CASKGTAPFDGYTF. CDR3 sequence (DNA): TGTGCCAGCAAGGGGACAGCTCCATTCGATGGCTACACCTTC.

This chain uses TRBV15 with TRBJ1-4, with 10 positions matching TRBD1. The CDR3 extends over 15 amino acids. The V and J ends lost 0 bases and 10 bases, in that order; junction bases with no gene match: 5. The germline V gene has CDR1 LNHNV and CDR2 YYDKDF (reference sequence). This CDR3 reads CATSRDVTGGGKLFF. The CDR3 nucleotides are TGTGCCACCAGCAGAGATGTGACAGGGGGCGGAAAACTGTTTTTT. Complete variable domain (other parts from reference TRBV15 and TRBJ1-4): DAMVIQNPRYQVTQFGKPVTLSCSQTLNHNVMYWYQQKSSQAPKLLFHYYDKDFNNEADTPDNFQSRRPNTSFCFLDIRSPGLGDTAMYLCATSRDVTGGGKLFFGSGTQLSVL.

V usage is TRBV10-3 and J usage is TRBJ1-2; D perhaps matches TRBD1 (5 bases). This CDR3 is built from 16 residues. The V gene lost 0 bases and the J gene lost 4 bases, with 15 bases spanning the gap. The germline gives CDR1 ENHRY, CDR2 SYGVKD. The CDR3 DNA reads as TGTGCCATCAGTGAGTCAGGGGAGGGGCAGCTCTATGGCTACACCTTC. This translates into CAISESGEGQLYGYTF.

The chain couples TRBV11-2 to TRBJ2-7; perhaps TRBD1 as D (5 bases). With 5 bases removed from V and 4 bases from J, the gap between germline ends came to 24 bases. The germline V gene encodes CDR1 SGHAT and CDR2 FQNNGV. The CDR3 is 17 amino acids. The CDR3 here is CASSPPRPGLSQYEQYF. The CDR3 DNA reads as TGTGCCAGCAGCCCCCCCCGACCAGGGCTAAGCCAATACGAGCAGTACTTC.

This clone showed up just once. The rearrangement uses TRBV28 and TRBJ2-5; 10 nucleotides match TRBD1. Germline CDR1 MDHEN, CDR2 SYDVKM. The CDR3 is 18 residues long. The junction had 15 bases not matched to a gene; V was cut back by 4 bases and J by 4 bases. The CDR3 coding sequence is TGTGCCAGCAGTTGGCATCCGGGACAGGGGTCAGACGGAGAGACCCAGTACTTC. This translates into CASSWHPGQGSDGETQYF.

The count of this clone is one. This sequence joins TRBV27 and TRBJ1-1; 12 nucleotides align to TRBD1. The CDR3 runs 15 residues. The trim removed 6 bases at V and 4 bases at J, leaving 6 bases unmatched. Germline CDR1 reads MNHEY; CDR2 reads SMNVEV (reference sequence). The CDR3 loop reads CASSGTGGKGTEAFF. The CDR3 DNA sequence: TGTGCCAGCAGCGGGACAGGGGGCAAAGGCACTGAAGCTTTCTTT.

This chain joins TRBV2 and TRBJ1-2; D possibly corresponds to TRBD1 (5 bases). V gave up 3 bases and J gave up 8 bases, with 13 bases separating them. Germline CDR1 and CDR2: SNHLY and FYNNEI. This CDR3 has 13 amino acids. As DNA, the CDR3 is TGTGCCAGCAGTGAGAGGCAGGGTGGAGGCTACACCTTC. Translating it yields CASSERQGGGYTF.

This clone was recorded only once. The chain employs TRBV2 and TRBJ2-2, with TRBD2 matching over 7 bases. The CDR3 has 17 amino acids. From germline, CDR1 is SNHLY and CDR2 FYNNEI. Unmatched junction bases numbered 6, after V lost 2 bases and J lost 0 bases. Here the CDR3 reads CASSEWEGGPNTGELFF. CDR3 nucleotide sequence: TGTGCCAGCAGTGAATGGGAGGGAGGGCCGAACACCGGGGAGCTGTTTTTT.

The rearrangement joins TRBV30 to TRBJ1-1; the D is unclear. V was trimmed by 0 bases and J by 5 bases, leaving 10 bases between them. Germline CDR1 reads GTSNPN; CDR2 reads SVGIG (reference sequence). The length of the CDR3 is 13 residues. The CDR3 nucleotides read TGTGCCTGGAGTGTAAGCGGCCGGACTGAAGCTTTCTTT. Translated, it gives CAWSVSGRTEAFF.

In its sample, this clone was seen once. The rearrangement links TRBV9 to TRBJ2-7; D perhaps matches TRBD2 (5 bases). This CDR3 region has 12 residues. Germline CDR1 SGDLS, CDR2 YYNGEE. Between the trimmed V and J ends, which lost 0 bases and 6 bases, there was a span of 7 bases. The CDR3 bases are TGTGCCAGCAGCGTAGGGGCGGGCGAGCAGTACTTC. Translation: CASSVGAGEQYF.

V gene TRBV4-2 combines with J gene TRBJ2-2; 12 positions agree with TRBD2. This CDR3 contains 16 residues. Looked up from germline, CDR1 is LGHNA and CDR2 is YNFKEQ. V lost 1 base and J lost 7; bases outside the gene matches: 4. CDR3 region: CASSQASGRGVGELFF. Here the CDR3 DNA reads TGTGCCAGCAGCCAAGCTAGCGGGAGGGGGGTCGGGGAGCTGTTTTTT.

V is TRBV27 and J is TRBJ2-7; 9 bases are a match to TRBD1. V trimming: 4 bases; J trimming: 4 bases; junction bases outside the gene matches: 5. This CDR3 region has 14 residues. Germline-derived CDR1 and CDR2 are MNHEY and SMNVEV (reference sequence). The CDR3 DNA sequence: TGTGCCAGCAGTTCAGGGACAGGGTGGTACGAGCAGTACTTC. Translation gives CASSSGTGWYEQYF.

The rearrangement uses TRBV28 and TRBJ1-2; possibly TRBD1 for D (5 bases). In germline, CDR1 is MDHEN, CDR2 SYDVKM. The CDR3 extends over 14 amino acids. Trimming took 3 bases from V and 5 from J, leaving 13 bases between them. This CDR3 is CASSFLRGEYGYTF. DNA for the CDR3: TGTGCCAGCAGTTTTTTGCGGGGGGAGTATGGCTACACCTTC.

This sequence joins TRBV18 and TRBJ2-7; 9 positions agree with TRBD1. The CDR3 has 15 amino acids. Unmatched junction bases numbered 13, after V lost 8 bases and J lost 5 bases. CDR1 is KGHSH and CDR2 is LQKENI in the germline V gene. Here the CDR3 reads CASTSTGQGRDEQYF. For the CDR3, the DNA is TGTGCCAGCACATCAACGGGACAGGGTCGCGACGAGCAGTACTTC.

The J gene is TRBJ2-2, the V gene TRBV5-4, with D perhaps matching TRBD1 (6 bases). Trimming stripped 0 bases from V and 7 bases from J, with 13 bases between. Germline values: CDR1 SGHNT, CDR2 YYREEE (reference sequence). The CDR3 is 15 residues long. Here the CDR3 reads CASSLEAGVGGELFF. The CDR3 coding sequence is TGTGCCAGCAGCTTGGAGGCAGGGGTTGGCGGGGAGCTGTTTTTT.

The rearrangement joins TRBV10-1 to TRBJ1-1, with a possible D match to TRBD1 (6 bases). Germline assignment: CDR1 WNHNN and CDR2 SYGVQD (reference sequence). The CDR3 has 14 amino acids. Trimming pared 7 bases from V and 5 bases from J, leaving 17 bases between. The CDR3 nucleotides are TGCGCCAGCATCTTTCGGGGGGCCGGAACTGAAGCTTTCTTT. It encodes CASIFRGAGTEAFF.

V gene TRBV5-1 combines with J gene TRBJ1-1; 8 nucleotides align to TRBD1. This CDR3 has 14 amino acids. V was pared by 4 bases and J by 5 bases, with 7 bases of the junction left unmatched. CDR1 and CDR2 from the germline V gene are SGHRS and YFSETQ. Here the CDR3 reads CASSQDREKTEAFF. CDR3 DNA: TGCGCCAGCAGCCAGGACAGGGAGAAGACTGAAGCTTTCTTT.

Here the CDR3 DNA reads TGCGCCAGCAGCTTGGCCCCGAGACAGGGTTACACCGGGGAGCTGTTTTTT. It specifies CASSLAPRQGYTGELFF. The rearrangement links TRBV5-1 to TRBJ2-2; 7 bases agree with TRBD1. CDR3 length equals 17 residues. Germline V gene data show CDR1 as SGHRS and CDR2 as YFSETQ. Trimming at V came to 0 bases and at J to 3 bases, leaving 8 bases not matched to a gene. The variable domain in full, completed from reference TRBV5-1 and TRBJ2-2, reads KAGVTQTPRYLIKTRGQQVTLSCSPISGHRSVSWYQQTPGQGLQFLFEYFSETQRNKGNFPGRFSGRQFSNSRSEMNVSTLELGDSALYLCASSLAPRQGYTGELFFGEGSRLTVL.

The V call is TRBV27, the J call TRBJ2-3, with 7 bases lining up with TRBD1. Per germline, CDR1 MNHEY and CDR2 SMNVEV (reference sequence). CDR3 length equals 15 residues. The J segment lost 0 bases and the V segment lost 4 bases, leaving 4 bases of the junction unmatched. The CDR3 nucleotides read TGTGCCAGCAGTTCACAGGGGCAAAGCACAGATACGCAGTATTTT. Protein product: CASSSQGQSTDTQYF.

The rearrangement links TRBV15 to TRBJ2-1; 7 bases are a match to TRBD2. In germline, CDR1 is LNHNV, CDR2 YYDKDF (reference sequence). The CDR3 is 15 amino acids. Trimming removed 5 bases from V and 4 bases from J; junction bases left unmatched: 8. CDR3: CATSRSGTAYNEQFF. DNA for the CDR3: TGTGCCACCAGCCGGAGCGGGACTGCGTACAATGAGCAGTTCTTC.

This chain connects TRBV5-1 to TRBJ2-1; 7 bases align to TRBD2. Trimming removed 4 bases from V and 8 bases from J; junction bases left unmatched: 6. In germline, CDR1 is SGHRS, CDR2 YFSETQ. The CDR3 loop spans 13 amino acids. Written as DNA, the CDR3 is TGCGCCAGCAGCCCTCGGGAGGTCGATGAGCAGTTCTTC. Translating gives CASSPREVDEQFF.

The V call is TRBV6-1, the J call TRBJ2-1; possibly TRBD2 for D (5 bases). Trimming removed 7 bases from V and 14 bases from J, with 24 bases in between. There are 14 residues in the CDR3. Per germline, CDR1 MNHNS and CDR2 SASEGT. The CDR3 DNA reads TGTGCCAGCACGCCACTAGGTTGGCAGATATTTGAGTTCTTC. Residues: CASTPLGWQIFEFF.

The chain recombines TRBV5-1 with TRBJ1-1; TRBD1 agrees at 7 bases. J gave up 1 base and V 7 bases, and 10 bases lay outside the gene matches. The CDR3 spans 15 residues. CDR1 and CDR2 from the germline V gene are SGHRS and YFSETQ. CDR3 loop: CASRKGGTENTEAFF. The DNA for the CDR3 is TGCGCCAGCCGCAAGGGCGGGACAGAGAACACTGAAGCTTTCTTT.